Listed below are T cell receptor beta chains from one sample, sequenced in a study of response to subunit inactivated influenza vaccine. A single record per CDR3 protein comes from TCRdb applying MiXCR to the RT-PCR reads. The data show hundreds of thousands of distinct CDR3 sequences, less than 15% seen once. The sample here was PBMCs from blood, taken 14 to 15 days before vaccination. These receptors all stem from a man in his fifties who received an inactivated influenza vaccine. CDR3s include the opening cysteine and the closing phenylalanine or tryptophan. A D gene is named only where the DNA matches it firmly. Size values are once, few and many counts, or a class for expanded clones, and some rows have none.

-,TRBJ2-1,TRBV13,TRBD1,CASSARDRGLGEQFF,TGTGCCAGCAGCGCCCGGGACAGGGGGTTGGGTGAGCAGTTCTTC
-,TRBJ1-2,TRBV30,-,CAWSLRGAAYGYTF,TGTGCCTGGAGTTTACGGGGGGCAGCCTATGGCTACACCTTC
-,TRBJ1-6,TRBV4-2,-,CASSQATASNSPLHF,TGTGCCAGCAGCCAAGCCACAGCCTCCAATTCACCCCTCCACTTT
many,TRBJ2-2,TRBV25-1,-,CASSKEGAQDTGELFF,TGTGCCAGCTCCAAGGAGGGGGCGCAAGACACCGGGGAGCTGTTTTTT
-,TRBJ1-1,TRBV28,-,CASSSGPVSTEAFF,TGTGCCAGCAGTTCGGGACCAGTTTCCACTGAAGCTTTCTTT
many,TRBJ1-1,TRBV5-1,-,CASSLAGGMNTEAFF,TGCGCCAGCAGCTTGGCCGGGGGTATGAACACTGAAGCTTTCTTT
-,TRBJ2-7,TRBV6-2/TRBV6-3,-,CATETLSYEQYF,TGTGCCACCGAGACACTCTCCTACGAGCAGTACTTC
many,TRBJ2-5,TRBV12-3/TRBV12-4,TRBD1,CASSQTGNSETQYF,TGTGCCAGCAGTCAGACAGGGAATTCGGAGACCCAGTACTTC
once,TRBJ1-4,TRBV25-1,-,CAMGPGLLCGALFF,TGTGCCATGGGCCCCGGGCTCCTCTGTGGGGCACTGTTTTTT
-,TRBJ2-5,TRBV30,TRBD1,CAWSRQGQETQYF,TGTGCCTGGAGTAGACAGGGACAAGAGACCCAGTACTTC
few,TRBJ2-7,TRBV6-2/TRBV6-3,-,CASTQGTVNEQYF,TGTGCCAGCACCCAGGGAACGGTGAACGAGCAGTACTTC
few,TRBJ2-3,TRBV5-6,TRBD2,CASSLGGGAVDTQYF,TGTGCCAGCAGCTTGGGCGGGGGGGCCGTAGATACGCAGTATTTT
-,TRBJ2-3,TRBV11-1,-,CASSLPQTDTQYF,TGTGCCAGCAGCCTCCCGCAGACAGATACGCAGTATTTT
-,TRBJ2-4,TRBV28,TRBD2,CASSSVKGERGYIQYF,TGTGCCAGCAGTTCGGTTAAGGGCGAGCGGGGTTACATTCAGTACTTC
-,TRBJ1-2,TRBV6-6,-,CASSYVPGFYTF,TGTGCCAGCAGTTACGTTCCAGGCTTCTACACCTTC
-,TRBJ2-1,TRBV20-1,-,CRTSLSSYNEQFF,TGCAGAACTAGCCTCAGCTCCTACAATGAGCAGTTCTTC
-,TRBJ1-4,TRBV30,-,CAWSVHRPNEKLFF,TGTGCCTGGAGTGTACATCGTCCAAATGAAAAACTGTTTTTT
-,TRBJ1-1,TRBV27,TRBD1,CASKTGATEAFF,TGTGCCAGCAAGACAGGGGCCACTGAAGCTTTCTTT
few,TRBJ1-4,TRBV3-1,-,CASSRGRGTTNEKLFF,TGTGCCAGCAGCAGGGGAAGGGGTACAACTAATGAAAAACTGTTTTTT
-,TRBJ2-7,TRBV15,-,CATSRDFPGAGEQYF,TGTGCCACCAGCAGAGATTTTCCGGGGGCAGGGGAGCAGTACTTC
few,TRBJ1-1,TRBV30,-,CAWSAMRGTEAFF,TGTGCCTGGTCGGCCATGAGGGGCACTGAAGCTTTCTTT
-,TRBJ2-7,TRBV11-1,TRBD2,CASSAKMGGYEQYF,TGTGCCAGCAGCGCCAAGATGGGGGGGTACGAGCAGTACTTC
-,TRBJ1-1,TRBV5-1,TRBD1,CASSFAGTGTNTEAFF,TGCGCCAGCAGCTTTGCCGGGACAGGGACGAACACTGAAGCTTTCTTT
-,TRBJ2-5,TRBV12-3/TRBV12-4,TRBD1,CASTPGQGNPETQYF,TGTGCCAGCACCCCGGGACAGGGTAATCCGGAGACCCAGTACTTC
-,TRBJ1-6,TRBV10-3,TRBD1,CAIRGQAVNNSPLHF,TGTGCCATCAGGGGACAGGCGGTAAATAATTCACCCCTCCACTTT
few,TRBJ2-7,TRBV4-3,-,CASSQDLGASTYEQYF,TGCGCCAGCAGCCAAGATTTGGGGGCCTCCACCTACGAGCAGTACTTC
few,TRBJ2-2,TRBV4-2,TRBD2,CASSQASLTSGLGGELFF,TGTGCCAGCAGCCAAGCCAGTTTGACTAGCGGGCTTGGCGGGGAGCTGTTTTTT
-,TRBJ1-2,TRBV6-5,-,CASSYREGGYGYTF,TGTGCCAGCAGTTATCGGGAGGGGGGCTATGGCTACACCTTC
few,TRBJ1-4,TRBV4-1,-,CASSSWTVTNEKLFF,TGCGCCAGCAGCTCCTGGACAGTAACTAATGAAAAACTGTTTTTT
-,TRBJ2-3,TRBV10-2,TRBD2,CASSESRLAGHDTQYF,TGCGCCAGCAGTGAGTCACGACTAGCGGGTCATGATACGCAGTATTTT
few,TRBJ2-7,TRBV28,TRBD1,CASQGVGNYEQYF,TGTGCCAGCCAGGGGGTTGGAAACTACGAGCAGTACTTC
-,TRBJ1-6,TRBV18,-,CASSPRAPNGSPLHF,TGTGCCAGCTCACCCCGGGCCCCAAATGGTTCACCCCTCCACTTT
few,TRBJ2-2,TRBV20-1,-,CSAREVATGELFF,TGCAGTGCTAGAGAAGTAGCGACCGGGGAGCTGTTTTTT
-,TRBJ2-3,TRBV10-3,-,CAISEVASDTQYF,TGTGCCATCAGTGAAGTAGCCTCAGATACGCAGTATTTT
-,TRBJ1-3,TRBV12-3/TRBV12-4,-,CASRPRTGSPGNTIYF,TGTGCCAGCAGGCCTCGGACGGGGAGCCCTGGAAACACCATATATTTT
-,TRBJ2-1,TRBV10-2,-,CASSVVTGAYNEQFF,TGCGCCAGCAGTGTGGTAACGGGGGCCTACAATGAGCAGTTCTTC
-,TRBJ2-5,TRBV15,-,CATSREQDQETQYF,TGTGCCACCAGCAGAGAACAGGATCAAGAGACCCAGTACTTC
few,TRBJ2-5,TRBV10-3,-,CAISPHEGRETQYF,TGTGCCATCAGTCCCCACGAGGGGAGGGAGACCCAGTACTTC
-,TRBJ2-3,TRBV18,-,CASSPPSWGTDTQYF,TGTGCCAGCTCACCACCGTCCTGGGGCACAGATACGCAGTATTTT
few,TRBJ2-2,TRBV12-3/TRBV12-4,-,CASSFPLMGTGELFF,TGTGCCAGCAGTTTCCCACTCATGGGCACCGGGGAGCTGTTTTTT
few,TRBJ2-5,TRBV9,TRBD2,CASSPRTRQETQYF,TGTGCCAGCAGCCCACGGACTAGGCAGGAGACCCAGTACTTC
many,TRBJ1-1,TRBV6-5,-,CASSLEGRAFF,TGTGCCAGCAGTTTGGAGGGGCGAGCTTTCTTT
few,TRBJ2-1,TRBV4-1,-,CASSQGWADHNEQFF,TGCGCCAGCAGCCAAGGCTGGGCGGATCACAATGAGCAGTTCTTC
-,TRBJ1-4,TRBV12-3/TRBV12-4,-,CASSTRPLGREKLFF,TGTGCCAGCAGTACGAGGCCCTTGGGGCGGGAAAAACTGTTTTTT
-,TRBJ2-5,TRBV4-3,TRBD2,CASSQDSTSGRAGETQYF,TGCGCCAGCAGCCAAGATTCCACTAGCGGGAGGGCCGGGGAGACCCAGTACTTC
-,TRBJ2-7,TRBV4-1,-,CASSIRQSYEQYF,TGCGCCAGCAGCATCCGACAGTCCTACGAGCAGTATTTC
-,TRBJ2-5,TRBV3-1,-,CASSQNEGKGETQYF,TGTGCCAGCAGCCAAAATGAGGGGAAAGGAGAGACCCAGTACTTC
-,TRBJ2-3,TRBV11-2,TRBD2,CASSLVEGSGRDGTDTQYF,TGTGCCAGCAGCTTAGTCGAAGGGAGCGGGAGGGACGGCACAGATACGCAGTATTTT
-,TRBJ2-3,TRBV11-2,-,CASSARDSTDTQYF,TGTGCCAGCAGCGCCCGGGACAGCACAGATACGCAGTATTTT
few,TRBJ2-7,TRBV7-2,-,CASSLAWGREQYF,TGTGCCAGCAGCTTAGCGTGGGGCCGCGAGCAGTACTTC
-,TRBJ2-2,TRBV11-2,TRBD2,CASSLVGPSGGRVTGELFF,TGTGCCAGCAGCTTAGTAGGGCCTAGCGGGGGACGGGTCACCGGGGAGCTGTTTTTT
-,TRBJ2-5,TRBV5-4,-,CASSPRLGQETQYF,TGTGCCAGCAGCCCACGACTGGGCCAAGAGACCCAGTACTTC
few,TRBJ1-4,TRBV6-1,-,CASRTTVSSEKLFF,TGTGCCAGCAGGACGACAGTGAGCAGTGAAAAACTGTTTTTT
few,TRBJ1-2,TRBV12-3/TRBV12-4,TRBD1,CASSSRTRGGINYGYTF,TGTGCCAGCAGTTCTCGGACCAGGGGGGGGATTAACTATGGCTACACCTTC